Listed below are T cell receptor beta chains from one sample, sequenced in a study of regulatory T cells in long-lasting Graves disease. Each CDR3 protein gets one entry after TCRdb re-called the multiplex PCR reads with MiXCR. The sample yields more than 300,000 distinct CDR3 sequences, roughly a sixth seen once. This specimen was peripheral blood mononuclear cells (PBMCs), taken at new diagnosis, from a patient treated with antithyroid drugs. The receptors shown here come from a female donor with Graves disease. Both conserved end residues are part of each CDR3. The order of the fields is CDR3 DNA, CDR3 protein, clone size, CDR3 length, J gene, D gene, V gene. D genes are given only for firm matches. Only some rows state a clone size, as once, few, many or a class for expanded clones.

CDR3nt: TGTGCCAGTAGTAACGCCAGGACGACCGGGGAGCTGTTTTTT
CDR3aa: CASSNARTTGELFF
abundance: many
len: 14
j_gene: TRBJ2-2
d_gene: -
v_gene: TRBV19

CDR3nt: TGTGCCAGCAGCCCTTTTGACCTGTTGGGCAATGAGCAGTTCTTC
CDR3aa: CASSPFDLLGNEQFF
abundance: many
len: 15
j_gene: TRBJ2-1
d_gene: -
v_gene: TRBV12-3/TRBV12-4

CDR3nt: TGTGCCACCAGTCGACCGGGGGAACAGTTCTTC
CDR3aa: CATSRPGEQFF
abundance: -
len: 11
j_gene: TRBJ2-1
d_gene: -
v_gene: TRBV15

CDR3nt: TGTGCCAGCAGCTTAGCAGTCCTGGGGCAGCCCCAGCATTTT
CDR3aa: CASSLAVLGQPQHF
abundance: few
len: 14
j_gene: TRBJ1-5
d_gene: -
v_gene: TRBV7-9

CDR3nt: TGTGCCAGCAGAAGGGAGCACAGGAGAAGTCTTTCCTACGAGCAGTACTTC
CDR3aa: CASRREHRRSLSYEQYF
abundance: -
len: 17
j_gene: TRBJ2-7
d_gene: -
v_gene: TRBV5-6

CDR3nt: TGTGCCAGCAGTAATAAGGGCCGGGACAACGGGGAGCTGTTTTTT
CDR3aa: CASSNKGRDNGELFF
abundance: few
len: 15
j_gene: TRBJ2-2
d_gene: -
v_gene: TRBV12-3/TRBV12-4

CDR3nt: TGTGCCAGCAGCTCTGCTAGCGGGAGGGGATCCTACAATGGGCAGTTCTTC
CDR3aa: CASSSASGRGSYNGQFF
abundance: many
len: 17
j_gene: TRBJ2-1
d_gene: TRBD2
v_gene: TRBV7-2

CDR3nt: TGCAGTGCTAGAGAAGGGCGTATACTTACTTCCTACGAGCAGTACTTC
CDR3aa: CSAREGRILTSYEQYF
abundance: many
len: 16
j_gene: TRBJ2-7
d_gene: -
v_gene: TRBV20-1

CDR3nt: TGTGCCAGCTCACCCCCTTTCACAGATACGCAGTATTTT
CDR3aa: CASSPPFTDTQYF
abundance: many
len: 13
j_gene: TRBJ2-3
d_gene: -
v_gene: TRBV18

CDR3nt: TGTGCCAGCAGGAACAGGGGACTCTATGGCTACACCTTC
CDR3aa: CASRNRGLYGYTF
abundance: many
len: 13
j_gene: TRBJ1-2
d_gene: TRBD1
v_gene: TRBV27

CDR3nt: TGTGCCAGCAGCTCTAGTGGCCTAGGACAGGGGTATGTGAACACTGAAGCTTTCTTT
CDR3aa: CASSSSGLGQGYVNTEAFF
abundance: many
len: 19
j_gene: TRBJ1-1
d_gene: TRBD1
v_gene: TRBV7-9

CDR3nt: TGTGCCAGTCTTGCACCGTCCTACGAGCAGTACTTC
CDR3aa: CASLAPSYEQYF
abundance: many
len: 12
j_gene: TRBJ2-7
d_gene: -
v_gene: TRBV7-2

CDR3nt: TGTGCCAGCAGCTTAGCGGCTCCCGGGACATCGTACGGCTACACCTTC
CDR3aa: CASSLAAPGTSYGYTF
abundance: many
len: 16
j_gene: TRBJ1-2
d_gene: -
v_gene: TRBV7-2

CDR3nt: TGTGCCAGCAGTCCCCGGCGGGCGGATATTTCTAGCACAGATACGCAGTATTTT
CDR3aa: CASSPRRADISSTDTQYF
abundance: once
len: 18
j_gene: TRBJ2-3
d_gene: -
v_gene: TRBV12-3/TRBV12-4

CDR3nt: TGTGCCAACAGCCAAGGGGGGGGACATCAGCCCCAGCATTTT
CDR3aa: CANSQGGGHQPQHF
abundance: many
len: 14
j_gene: TRBJ1-5
d_gene: -
v_gene: TRBV3-1

CDR3nt: TGTGCTAGCAGCCAACTTGCTGGGGGGTGGACAGATACGCAGTATTTT
CDR3aa: CASSQLAGGWTDTQYF
abundance: many
len: 16
j_gene: TRBJ2-3
d_gene: -
v_gene: TRBV7-7

CDR3nt: TGTGCCAGTAGTATAGGATTCAGGGTTTCGAACACTGAAGCTTTCTTT
CDR3aa: CASSIGFRVSNTEAFF
abundance: few
len: 16
j_gene: TRBJ1-1
d_gene: -
v_gene: TRBV19

CDR3nt: TGTGCCAGCAGCTTCCTTCCCGGGGAGACCCAGTACTTC
CDR3aa: CASSFLPGETQYF
abundance: many
len: 13
j_gene: TRBJ2-5
d_gene: -
v_gene: TRBV7-9

CDR3nt: TGCGCCAGCAGACCGGGGGGGGTCGGTTTGTCCTACAATGAGCAGTTCTTC
CDR3aa: CASRPGGVGLSYNEQFF
abundance: many
len: 17
j_gene: TRBJ2-1
d_gene: TRBD2
v_gene: TRBV5-1

CDR3nt: TGTGCCAGCAGCAAACGACTAGCGCGACAAGAGACCCAGTACTTC
CDR3aa: CASSKRLARQETQYF
abundance: many
len: 15
j_gene: TRBJ2-5
d_gene: TRBD2
v_gene: TRBV7-6

CDR3nt: TGCGCCAGCAGCGGGTGGGAAACTGAAGCTTTCTTT
CDR3aa: CASSGWETEAFF
abundance: -
len: 12
j_gene: TRBJ1-1
d_gene: -
v_gene: TRBV10-2

CDR3nt: TGCGCCAGCAGCCCGCCGGGCAATGAGCAGTTCTTC
CDR3aa: CASSPPGNEQFF
abundance: -
len: 12
j_gene: TRBJ2-1
d_gene: -
v_gene: TRBV4-1

CDR3nt: TGCAGTGCTAGAGATACGGGGACCGGGGAGCTGTTTTTT
CDR3aa: CSARDTGTGELFF
abundance: many
len: 13
j_gene: TRBJ2-2
d_gene: -
v_gene: TRBV20-1

CDR3nt: TGTGCCAGCAGTTTACAGGACATTACTGAAGCTTTCTTT
CDR3aa: CASSLQDITEAFF
abundance: few
len: 13
j_gene: TRBJ1-1
d_gene: -
v_gene: TRBV12-3/TRBV12-4

CDR3nt: TGTGCCACCTACATGAAGACAGATTGGAGCACAGATACGCAGTATTTT
CDR3aa: CATYMKTDWSTDTQYF
abundance: many
len: 16
j_gene: TRBJ2-3
d_gene: -
v_gene: TRBV6-1

CDR3nt: TGTGCCAGCAGTTTATTCAGGGGGCGGGTCACTGAAGCTTTCTTT
CDR3aa: CASSLFRGRVTEAFF
abundance: -
len: 15
j_gene: TRBJ1-1
d_gene: TRBD1
v_gene: TRBV27

CDR3nt: TGTGCCAGCAGCAGCCACGACAGGGTGGGCTATGGCTACACCTTC
CDR3aa: CASSSHDRVGYGYTF
abundance: few
len: 15
j_gene: TRBJ1-2
d_gene: TRBD1
v_gene: TRBV11-1

CDR3nt: TGTGCCAGCAGCGTCGGTTCGACAGGGGACTATGGCTACACCTTC
CDR3aa: CASSVGSTGDYGYTF
abundance: many
len: 15
j_gene: TRBJ1-2
d_gene: TRBD1
v_gene: TRBV7-2

CDR3nt: TGTGCCAGTAGGATACAGGGGGACACCGGGGAGCTGTTTTTT
CDR3aa: CASRIQGDTGELFF
abundance: few
len: 14
j_gene: TRBJ2-2
d_gene: TRBD1
v_gene: TRBV19

CDR3nt: TGTGCCAGCAGCTTAGCGCGAAGGACTAGCGGGAGTAGGAATGAGCAGTTCTTC
CDR3aa: CASSLARRTSGSRNEQFF
abundance: -
len: 18
j_gene: TRBJ2-1
d_gene: TRBD2
v_gene: TRBV7-8

CDR3nt: TGTGCCAGCAGCTTAGGAGGGGGGAACACAGATACGCAGTATTTT
CDR3aa: CASSLGGGNTDTQYF
abundance: many
len: 15
j_gene: TRBJ2-3
d_gene: -
v_gene: TRBV7-3